This TCR beta chain appears in the sequencing data of a study of cytomegalovirus exposure and HLA in healthy donors. General study results and limits: Serostatus for CMV was the only available immune exposure information.

This PCR relied on a set of 60 Vbeta primers and 13 Jbeta primers. The data were produced by immunoSEQ multiplex PCR, yet TCRdb's version contains in-frame clones alone and is incomplete. This sample carries roughly 110,000 clones, 74% of them seen once, and the ten largest clones take approximately 2.2%. This clone turned up a few times. Its antigen remains unidentified. The V gene end was trimmed by 8 bases and the J gene end by 4 bases; junction bases not matched to a gene: 11. Germline V gene lookup returns CDR1 SNHLY and CDR2 FYNNEI. The CDR3 has 17 residues. Specimen: PBMCs. The chain employs TRBV2 and TRBJ2-1; 13 positions agree with TRBD2. The receptor was isolated from a human donor in good health. The CDR3 DNA sequence: TGTGCCAGCGTAAAGGGACTAGCGGGAAGGGTGTACAATGAGCAGTTCTTC. It codes for CASVKGLAGRVYNEQFF.